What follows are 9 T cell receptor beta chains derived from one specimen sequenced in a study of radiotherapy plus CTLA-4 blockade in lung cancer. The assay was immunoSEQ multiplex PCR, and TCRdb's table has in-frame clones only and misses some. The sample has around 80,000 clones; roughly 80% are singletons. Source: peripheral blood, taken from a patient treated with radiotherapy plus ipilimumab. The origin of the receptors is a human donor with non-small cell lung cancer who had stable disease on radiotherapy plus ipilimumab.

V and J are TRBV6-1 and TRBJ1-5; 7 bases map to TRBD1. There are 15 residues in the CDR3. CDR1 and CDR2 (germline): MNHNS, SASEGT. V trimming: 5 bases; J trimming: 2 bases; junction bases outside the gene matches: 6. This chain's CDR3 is CASSLDREGNQPQHF. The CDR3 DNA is TGTGCCAGCAGTCTTGACAGGGAGGGCAATCAGCCCCAGCATTTT.

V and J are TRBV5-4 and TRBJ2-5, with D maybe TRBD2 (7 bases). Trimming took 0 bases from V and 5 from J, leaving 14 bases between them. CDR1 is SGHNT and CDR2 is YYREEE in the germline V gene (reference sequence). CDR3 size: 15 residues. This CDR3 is CASSLVGGGGETQYF. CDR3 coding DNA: TGTGCCAGCAGCTTGGTTGGGGGGGGCGGGGAGACCCAGTACTTC.

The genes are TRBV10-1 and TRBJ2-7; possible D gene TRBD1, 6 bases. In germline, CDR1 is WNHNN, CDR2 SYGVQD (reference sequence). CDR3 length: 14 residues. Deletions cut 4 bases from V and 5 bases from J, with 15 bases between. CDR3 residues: CASSVGAGDHEQYF. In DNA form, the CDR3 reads TGCGCCAGCAGTGTAGGGGCAGGGGACCACGAGCAGTACTTC.

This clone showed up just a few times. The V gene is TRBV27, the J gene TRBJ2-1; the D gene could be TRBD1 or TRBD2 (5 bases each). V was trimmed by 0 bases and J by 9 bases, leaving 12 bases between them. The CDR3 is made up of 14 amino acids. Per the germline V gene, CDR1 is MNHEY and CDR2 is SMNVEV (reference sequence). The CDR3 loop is CASSLSVEGSEQFF. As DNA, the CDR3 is TGTGCCAGCAGTTTATCAGTAGAGGGGTCTGAGCAGTTCTTC.

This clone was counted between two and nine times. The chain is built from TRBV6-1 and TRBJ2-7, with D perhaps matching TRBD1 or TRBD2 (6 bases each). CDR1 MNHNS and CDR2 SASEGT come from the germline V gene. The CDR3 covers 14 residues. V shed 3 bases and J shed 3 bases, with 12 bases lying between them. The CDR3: CASSEGGPYYEQYF. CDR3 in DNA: TGTGCCAGCAGTGAGGGGGGCCCTTACTACGAGCAGTACTTC.

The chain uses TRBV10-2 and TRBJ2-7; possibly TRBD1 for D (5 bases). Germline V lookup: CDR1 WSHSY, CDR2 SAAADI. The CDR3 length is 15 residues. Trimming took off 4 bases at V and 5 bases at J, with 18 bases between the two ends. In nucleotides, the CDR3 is TGCGCCAGCAGTGCCTCATCAGGGTTGGGCCACGAGCAGTACTTC. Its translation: CASSASSGLGHEQYF.

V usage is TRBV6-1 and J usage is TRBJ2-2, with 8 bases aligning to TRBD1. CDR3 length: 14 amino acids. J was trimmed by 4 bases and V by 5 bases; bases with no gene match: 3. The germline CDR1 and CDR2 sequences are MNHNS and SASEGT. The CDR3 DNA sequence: TGTGCCAGCAGTCGGGACAGGTCCACCGGGGAGCTGTTTTTT. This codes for CASSRDRSTGELFF.

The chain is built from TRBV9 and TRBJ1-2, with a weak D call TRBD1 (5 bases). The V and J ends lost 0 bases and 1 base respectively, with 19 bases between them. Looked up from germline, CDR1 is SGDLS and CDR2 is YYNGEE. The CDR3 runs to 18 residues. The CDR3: CASSVALPGGGINYGYTF. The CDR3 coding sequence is TGTGCCAGCAGCGTAGCCCTACCTGGGGGGGGAATTAACTATGGCTACACCTTC.

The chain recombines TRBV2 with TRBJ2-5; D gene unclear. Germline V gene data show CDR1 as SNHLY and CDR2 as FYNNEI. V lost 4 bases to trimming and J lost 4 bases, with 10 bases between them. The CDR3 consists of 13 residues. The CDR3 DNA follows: TGTGCCAGCAGTGCTTACATTGCAGAGACCCAGTACTTC. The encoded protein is CASSAYIAETQYF.